Reported below is one T cell receptor beta chain. The antigen remains unidentified. Construction of TCR beta libraries was performed using quantitative 5'-RACE with molecular barcodes. Via MiXCR, TCRdb re-called the 5' RACE reads, giving one row per CDR3 protein. Of about 340,000 distinct CDR3 sequences in the sample, about 14% were seen once. Trimming removed 2 bases from V and 6 bases from J, with 13 bases in between. The CDR3 consists of 15 residues. Germline V gene data show CDR1 as MNHEY and CDR2 as SVGAGI. The sample originates from a study of CD8 T cells in ankylosing spondylitis. Findings of the study overall: Disease-linked clones had a CD8+ phenotype and relatively low frequency in peripheral blood. Earlier work had already found some motif variants in reactive arthritis synovial fluid and blood. Clones tied to disease were said to be significantly enriched in matched ankylosing spondylitis synovial fluid.

The sample taken for sequencing was blood, either unsorted or a sorted T cell fraction (not recorded which). The genes are TRBV6-5 and TRBJ2-2, with D perhaps matching TRBD1 or TRBD2 (7 bases each). This TCR derives from a male donor with ankylosing spondylitis or in good health (not recorded which). The CDR3 DNA reads as TGTGCCAGCAGTTACGGTCAGGGGGGGCCCGGGGAGCTGTTTTTT. The encoded protein is CASSYGQGGPGELFF.